The subject of this entry is one T cell receptor (beta chain). This entry belongs to a study of blood T cell repertoires in COVID-19. About the research overall: Samples taken during acute and convalescent COVID-19 were collected in the United States, Italy and Spain. PBMCs, B-cell-depleted T cells, or T cells were the source of the cDNA or gDNA that made up the material.

Per the study methods: Nucleated cell number was recorded as an estimate derived from reference gene primer amplification. The repertoire was sequenced with immunoSEQ multiplex PCR; TCRdb's copy has only in-frame clones and lacks some. That table is the source of V, J and clone size, and D and trimming were worked out from the DNA. The table has a few hundred thousand clones, about 85% seen once. Sequencing was carried out using peripheral blood. This TCR derives from a man aged 45-65 years who had recovered from COVID-19.

The CDR3 region has the DNA TGTGCCAGCTCCCCCCTGGGGCAGGGGGGACTGCGGGGAAACGGTGAGCAGTTCTTC. This encodes CASSPLGQGGLRGNGEQFF. The V gene is TRBV28, the J gene TRBJ2-1, with D possibly being TRBD1 (7 bases). The CDR3 has 19 amino acids. The germline V gene has CDR1 MDHEN and CDR2 SYDVKM. Trimming left V 8 bases short and J 9 bases short, with 35 bases between.